Listed below are T cell receptor beta chains from one sample, sequenced in a study of Graves' ophthalmopathy and Graves' hyperthyroidism. One entry per CDR3 protein results from TCRdb running MiXCR on the multiplex PCR reads. Among 200,000 to 250,000 distinct CDR3 sequences, less than 30% were seen once, and the ten largest hold 9.1%. Sequenced input: peripheral blood. The receptor set was obtained from a middle-aged man with Graves' ophthalmopathy. The CDR3 runs from the conserved cysteine through the conserved F or W. A D gene is named only where the DNA matches it firmly. The size field is filled for only some rows; it gives once, few, many or a size class.

V	size	J	D	CDR3	DNA
TRBV28	many	TRBJ1-1	NA	CASRFGQKAFF	TGTGCCAGCAGATTCGGACAGAAAGCTTTCTTT
TRBV27	NA	TRBJ1-3	NA	CASSLSGNGNTIYF	TGTGCCAGCAGTTTATCTGGGAATGGAAACACCATATATTTT
TRBV7-2	many	TRBJ2-7	TRBD1	CASSSGPGQVYEQYF	TGTGCCAGCAGCTCGGGACCGGGACAGGTTTACGAGCAGTACTTC
TRBV18	NA	TRBJ2-7	TRBD2	CASSPQGSGRGSYEQYF	TGTGCCAGCTCACCACAGGGGAGCGGGAGAGGATCCTACGAGCAGTACTTC
TRBV18	NA	TRBJ1-1	NA	CASSPPLGTEAFF	TGTGCCAGCTCACCACCCTTGGGAACTGAAGCTTTCTTT
TRBV29-1	many	TRBJ1-2	NA	CSVSTPGEGVYGYTF	TGCAGCGTCTCTACCCCCGGGGAGGGAGTCTATGGCTACACCTTC
TRBV28	NA	TRBJ1-2	TRBD1	CASSSTLPQGAEYGYTF	TGTGCCAGCAGCTCAACCCTACCACAGGGGGCGGAATATGGCTACACCTTC
TRBV2	few	TRBJ2-5	NA	CASDRLEETQYF	TGTGCCAGCGATCGTCTTGAAGAGACCCAGTACTTC
TRBV7-2	many	TRBJ1-6	NA	CASSLKGQNRYNSPLHF	TGTGCCAGCAGCTTAAAAGGGCAGAACCGCTATAATTCACCCCTCCACTTT
TRBV30	NA	TRBJ1-1	NA	CAWGTGLNTEAFF	TGTGCCTGGGGAACAGGGTTGAACACTGAAGCTTTCTTT
TRBV19	many	TRBJ1-1	NA	CASRRGDTMNTEAFF	TGTGCCAGTAGACGCGGGGACACTATGAACACTGAAGCTTTCTTT
TRBV29-1	once	TRBJ1-1	TRBD1	CSVAGQGANTEAFF	TGCAGCGTGGCCGGACAGGGAGCAAACACTGAAGCTTTCTTT
TRBV6-5	NA	TRBJ2-5	TRBD2	CASSYGTSGAQETQYF	TGTGCCAGCAGTTACGGGACTAGCGGGGCACAAGAGACCCAGTACTTC
TRBV20-1	many	TRBJ2-2	TRBD2	CSARPPAGTSGSNKELFF	TGCAGTGCTAGACCCCCCGCCGGGACTAGCGGGAGCAACAAGGAGCTGTTTTTT
TRBV6-1	few	TRBJ2-7	TRBD1	CASGRGLSEQYF	TGTGCCAGCGGCAGGGGGCTCAGCGAGCAGTACTTC
TRBV27	NA	TRBJ1-1	TRBD1	CASSGTGTEAFF	TGTGCCAGCAGCGGGACAGGCACTGAAGCTTTCTTT
TRBV10-3	once	TRBJ1-5	NA	CAINSGDGQPQHF	TGTGCCATCAATTCAGGGGACGGTCAGCCCCAGCATTTT
TRBV19	few	TRBJ2-6	NA	CASSIDLGTKDSGANVLTF	TGTGCCAGTAGTATAGATCTTGGGACAAAGGACTCTGGGGCCAACGTCCTGACTTTC
TRBV6-5	many	TRBJ1-1	TRBD1	CASSGTGALGTEAFF	TGTGCCAGCAGCGGGACAGGGGCTTTGGGCACTGAAGCTTTCTTT
TRBV27	many	TRBJ2-5	NA	CASSLLGGETQYF	TGTGCCAGCAGTTTATTAGGAGGGGAGACCCAGTACTTC
TRBV12-3/TRBV12-4	many	TRBJ2-4	TRBD2	CASSFGKLAGERKNIQYF	TGTGCCAGCAGTTTTGGAAAGCTAGCGGGAGAGCGGAAAAACATTCAGTACTTC
TRBV7-9	many	TRBJ1-1	NA	CASSLVRAPEAFF	TGTGCCAGCAGCTTAGTCAGGGCCCCTGAAGCTTTCTTT
TRBV7-8	many	TRBJ2-2	TRBD2	CASSLVNSGTANTGELFF	TGTGCCAGCAGCTTAGTAAACAGCGGGACGGCGAACACCGGGGAGCTGTTTTTT
TRBV20-1	many	TRBJ2-7	TRBD2	CSASSGSNRYEQYF	TGCAGTGCCTCCAGCGGGAGTAACCGCTACGAGCAGTACTTC
TRBV6-1	NA	TRBJ1-1	NA	CASSMRANTEAFF	TGTGCCAGCAGTATGAGGGCGAACACTGAAGCTTTCTTT
TRBV6-2/TRBV6-3	NA	TRBJ2-7	TRBD2	CASSLGTTPPREQYF	TGTGCCAGCAGTTTGGGGACTACCCCCCCTAGGGAGCAGTACTTC
TRBV7-8	many	TRBJ2-4	TRBD1	CASSGRTGGMAKNIQYF	TGTGCCAGCAGCGGGAGGACAGGGGGTATGGCCAAAAACATTCAGTACTTC
TRBV19	many	TRBJ2-7	TRBD2	CASQTSGSSYEQYF	TGTGCCAGTCAAACTAGCGGCAGCTCCTACGAGCAGTACTTC
TRBV19	many	TRBJ2-5	NA	CASSSRLDMETQYF	TGTGCCAGTAGTTCGAGACTAGATATGGAGACCCAGTACTTC
TRBV12-3/TRBV12-4	many	TRBJ2-7	NA	CASSIGFYEQYF	TGTGCCAGCAGTATAGGATTTTACGAGCAGTACTTC
TRBV20-1	few	TRBJ1-5	NA	CSARDLGGQPQHF	TGCAGTGCTAGAGATCTAGGAGGACAGCCCCAGCATTTT
TRBV29-1	many	TRBJ2-7	NA	CSVEDQEGRGPYEQYF	TGCAGCGTTGAAGATCAGGAAGGGCGGGGACCCTACGAGCAGTACTTC